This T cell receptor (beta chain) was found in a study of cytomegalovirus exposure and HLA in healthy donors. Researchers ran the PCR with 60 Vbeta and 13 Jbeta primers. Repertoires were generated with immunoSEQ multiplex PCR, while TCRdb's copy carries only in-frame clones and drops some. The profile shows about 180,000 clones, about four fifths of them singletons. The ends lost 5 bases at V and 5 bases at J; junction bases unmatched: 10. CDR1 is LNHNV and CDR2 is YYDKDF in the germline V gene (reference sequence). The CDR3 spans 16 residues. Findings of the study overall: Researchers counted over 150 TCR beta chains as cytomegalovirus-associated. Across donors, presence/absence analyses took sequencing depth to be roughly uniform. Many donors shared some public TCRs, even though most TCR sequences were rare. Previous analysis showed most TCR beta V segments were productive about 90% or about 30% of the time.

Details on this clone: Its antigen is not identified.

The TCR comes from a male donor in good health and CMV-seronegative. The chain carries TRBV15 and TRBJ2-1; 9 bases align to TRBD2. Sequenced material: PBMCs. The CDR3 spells CATSGPFSGRNNEQFF. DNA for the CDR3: TGTGCCACCAGCGGTCCGTTTAGCGGGAGAAACAATGAGCAGTTCTTC.